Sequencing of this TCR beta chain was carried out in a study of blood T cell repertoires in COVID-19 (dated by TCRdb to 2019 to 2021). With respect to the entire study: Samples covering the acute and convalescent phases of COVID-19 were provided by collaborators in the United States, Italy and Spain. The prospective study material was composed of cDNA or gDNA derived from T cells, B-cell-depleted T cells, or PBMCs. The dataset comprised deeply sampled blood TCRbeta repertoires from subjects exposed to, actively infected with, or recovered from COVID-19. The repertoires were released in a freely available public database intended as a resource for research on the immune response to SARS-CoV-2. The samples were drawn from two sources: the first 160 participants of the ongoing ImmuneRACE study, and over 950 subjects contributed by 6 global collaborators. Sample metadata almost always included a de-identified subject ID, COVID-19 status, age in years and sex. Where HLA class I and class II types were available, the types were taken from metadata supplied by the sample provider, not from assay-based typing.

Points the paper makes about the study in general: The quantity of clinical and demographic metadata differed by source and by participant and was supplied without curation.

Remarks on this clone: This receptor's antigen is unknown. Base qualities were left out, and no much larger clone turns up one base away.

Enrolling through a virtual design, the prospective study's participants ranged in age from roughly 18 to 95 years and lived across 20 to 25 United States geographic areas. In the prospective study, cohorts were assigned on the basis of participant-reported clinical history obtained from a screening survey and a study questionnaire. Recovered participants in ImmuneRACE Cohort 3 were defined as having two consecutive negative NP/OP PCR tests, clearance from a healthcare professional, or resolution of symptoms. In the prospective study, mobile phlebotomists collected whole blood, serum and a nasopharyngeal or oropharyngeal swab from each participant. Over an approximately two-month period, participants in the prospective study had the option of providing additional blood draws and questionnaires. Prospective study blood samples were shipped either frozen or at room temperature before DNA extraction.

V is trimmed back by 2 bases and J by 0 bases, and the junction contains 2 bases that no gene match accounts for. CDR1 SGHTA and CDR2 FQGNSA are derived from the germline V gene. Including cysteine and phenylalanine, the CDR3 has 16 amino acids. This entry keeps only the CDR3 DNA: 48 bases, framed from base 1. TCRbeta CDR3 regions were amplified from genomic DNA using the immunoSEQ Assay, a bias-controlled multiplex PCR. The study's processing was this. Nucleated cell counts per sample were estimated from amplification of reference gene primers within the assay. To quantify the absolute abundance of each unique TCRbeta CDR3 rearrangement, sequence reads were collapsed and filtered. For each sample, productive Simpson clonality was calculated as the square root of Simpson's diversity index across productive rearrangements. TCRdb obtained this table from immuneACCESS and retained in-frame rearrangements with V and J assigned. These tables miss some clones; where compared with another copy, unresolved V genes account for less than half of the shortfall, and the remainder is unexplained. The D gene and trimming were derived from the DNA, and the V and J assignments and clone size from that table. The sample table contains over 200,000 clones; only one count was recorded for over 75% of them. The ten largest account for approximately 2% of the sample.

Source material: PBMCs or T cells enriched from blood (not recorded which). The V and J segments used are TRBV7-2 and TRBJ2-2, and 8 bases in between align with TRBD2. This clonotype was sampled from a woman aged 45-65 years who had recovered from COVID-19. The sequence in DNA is TGTGCCAGCAGCTTACAAGCGGGAGCGAACACCGGGGAGCTGTTTTTT. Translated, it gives CASSLQAGANTGELFF.